These 11 T cell receptor beta chains were sequenced from one sample in a study of T cell changes during pregnancy in multiple sclerosis. Sequenced by immunoSEQ multiplex PCR; TCRdb stores in-frame clones only, minus some. This sample carries approximately 98,000 clones, roughly nine tenths of them seen once, and the ten largest clones take about 2.3%. The starting material was peripheral blood, obtained after pregnancy. The receptors derive from a female donor in good health, enrolled as a control in a pregnancy study.

This sequence joins TRBV6-1 and TRBJ2-7, with 9 positions matching TRBD2. The germline CDR1 and CDR2 sequences are MNHNS and SASEGT. There are 15 residues in the CDR3. The V and J ends lost 3 bases and 2 bases, in that order; junction bases with no gene match: 5. CDR3 sequence reads: CASSDESGGPYEQYF. DNA for the CDR3: TGTGCCAGCAGTGACGAAAGCGGGGGGCCCTACGAGCAGTACTTC.

The chain couples TRBV27 to TRBJ2-7, with 7 positions matching TRBD1. The germline CDR1 and CDR2 sequences are MNHEY and SMNVEV (reference sequence). The CDR3 consists of 15 residues. Trimming removed 5 bases from V and 4 bases from J; junction bases left unmatched: 11. CDR3 loop: CASSPDVGGLYEQYF. The CDR3 nucleotides are TGTGCCAGCAGTCCAGACGTAGGGGGCTTGTACGAGCAGTACTTC.

The chain has TRBV9 and TRBJ2-2, with 10 bases fitting TRBD1. Germline CDR1 is SGDLS and CDR2 is YYNGEE. Trimming at V came to 4 bases and at J to 7 bases, leaving 7 bases not matched to a gene. The CDR3 totals 15 residues. Here the CDR3 reads CASSSRQGAVGELFF. The CDR3 DNA reads as TGTGCCAGCAGCTCCCGACAGGGGGCGGTCGGGGAGCTGTTTTTT.

The chain carries TRBV2 and TRBJ1-3; 9 bases align to TRBD1. The CDR3 covers 15 residues. The germline V gene has CDR1 SNHLY and CDR2 FYNNEI. V was clipped by 6 bases and J by 2 bases; unmatched bases: 5. Written as DNA, the CDR3 is TGTGCCAGCAGATTAGACAGGGGGGCTGGAAACACCATATATTTT. Translated, it gives CASRLDRGAGNTIYF.

The rearrangement links TRBV10-3 to TRBJ2-1, with D tentatively TRBD1 (5 bases). V was pared by 4 bases and J by 5 bases, with 9 bases between. Germline V gene lookup returns CDR1 ENHRY and CDR2 SYGVKD. There are 13 residues in the CDR3. The CDR3 DNA follows: TGTGCCATCAGTGGTCTAGGGGACAATGAGCAGTTCTTC. Translating it yields CAISGLGDNEQFF.

The rearrangement links TRBV27 to TRBJ2-7; D may be TRBD2 (6 bases). CDR1 and CDR2 (germline): MNHEY, SMNVEV (reference sequence). Trimming shortened V by 1 base and J by 3 bases, and 10 bases separated the two germline ends. CDR3 length equals 14 residues. In nucleotides, the CDR3 is TGTGCCAGCAGTTTATATCAGGGAGGCTACGAGCAGTACTTC. This encodes CASSLYQGGYEQYF.

This sequence joins TRBV4-1 and TRBJ1-2; 9 bases align to TRBD1. The V gene end was trimmed by 4 bases and the J gene end by 8 bases; junction bases not matched to a gene: 17. The CDR3 extends over 17 amino acids. Germline loops: CDR1 MGHRA, CDR2 YSYEKL. CDR3 in amino acids: CASSPTTPGQGLRGYTF. In DNA form, the CDR3 reads TGCGCCAGCAGCCCCACAACCCCGGGACAGGGTCTAAGAGGCTACACCTTC.

This clone was seen more than once but under ten times. V usage is TRBV13 and J usage is TRBJ1-2; TRBD1 matches 10 bases. The J segment lost 7 bases and the V segment lost 4 bases, leaving 6 bases of the junction unmatched. CDR3 length: 14 amino acids. Germline assignment: CDR1 PRHDT and CDR2 FYEKMQ (reference sequence). For the CDR3, the DNA is TGTGCCAGCAGCTCGAGACAGGGGGCCATTGGCTACACCTTC. Residues: CASSSRQGAIGYTF.

The V and J genes are TRBV7-3 and TRBJ2-2; tentatively, D is TRBD1 (5 bases). V was trimmed by 8 bases and J by 2 bases, leaving 9 bases between them. Germline-derived CDR1 and CDR2 are SGHTA and FQGTGA. The CDR3 contains 13 residues. The DNA of the CDR3 is TGTGCCAGCGTGCAGGGTAACACCGGGGAGCTGTTTTTT. It encodes CASVQGNTGELFF.

The J gene is TRBJ2-5, the V gene TRBV5-4; perhaps TRBD1 as D (6 bases). CDR1 and CDR2 (germline): SGHNT, YYREEE (reference sequence). Trimming shortened V by 2 bases and J by 1 base, and 9 bases separated the two germline ends. The CDR3 runs 14 residues. CDR3 bases: TGTGCCAGCAGCTTTGGACAGCCCCAAGAGACCCAGTACTTC. Amino acids: CASSFGQPQETQYF.

This chain connects TRBV29-1 to TRBJ1-1; TRBD1 is a possible D gene (5 bases). Germline V gene sequence: CDR1 SQVTM, CDR2 ANQGSEA. This CDR3 contains 13 residues. The V end lost 6 bases, the J end lost 1 base, and 12 bases lay between the germline ends. Here the CDR3 DNA reads TGCAGCGTCTGCTGGGGCAAGAACACTGAAGCTTTCTTT. This encodes CSVCWGKNTEAFF.